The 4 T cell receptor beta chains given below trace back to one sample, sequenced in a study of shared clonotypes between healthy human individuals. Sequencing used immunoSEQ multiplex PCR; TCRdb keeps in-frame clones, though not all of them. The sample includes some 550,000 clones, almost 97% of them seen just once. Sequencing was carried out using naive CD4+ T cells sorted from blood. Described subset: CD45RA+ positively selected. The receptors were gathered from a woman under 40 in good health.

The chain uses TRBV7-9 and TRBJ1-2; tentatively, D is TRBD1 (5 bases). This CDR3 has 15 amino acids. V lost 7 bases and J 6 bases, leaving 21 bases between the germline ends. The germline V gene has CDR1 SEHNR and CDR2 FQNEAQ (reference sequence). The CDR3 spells CASIPEKGRLDGYTF. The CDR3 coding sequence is TGTGCCAGCATCCCTGAGAAGGGGCGCCTGGATGGCTACACCTTC.

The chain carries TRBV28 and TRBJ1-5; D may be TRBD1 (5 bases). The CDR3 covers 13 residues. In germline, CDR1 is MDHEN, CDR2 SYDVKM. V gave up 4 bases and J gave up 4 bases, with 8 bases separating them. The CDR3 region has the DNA TGTGCCAGCAGTTGGGGGATAAATCAGCCCCAGCATTTT. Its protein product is CASSWGINQPQHF.

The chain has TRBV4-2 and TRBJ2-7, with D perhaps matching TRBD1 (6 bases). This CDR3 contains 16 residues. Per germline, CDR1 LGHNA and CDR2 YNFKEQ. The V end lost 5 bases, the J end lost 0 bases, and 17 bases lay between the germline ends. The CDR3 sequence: CASSSGRDTYSYEQYF. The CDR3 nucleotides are TGTGCCAGCAGCTCAGGACGGGACACCTACTCCTACGAGCAGTACTTC.

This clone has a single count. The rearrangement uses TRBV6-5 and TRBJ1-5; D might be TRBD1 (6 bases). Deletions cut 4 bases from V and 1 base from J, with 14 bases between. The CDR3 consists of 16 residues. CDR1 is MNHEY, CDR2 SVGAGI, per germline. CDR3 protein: CASSLSGGGSNQPQHF. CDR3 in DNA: TGTGCCAGCAGTTTGTCGGGCGGGGGCAGCAATCAGCCCCAGCATTTT.